Listed below are T cell receptor beta chains from one sample, sequenced in a study of patients and donors after allogeneic stem cell transplantation. TCRdb used MiXCR to reprocess the RT-PCR reads, holding one entry per CDR3 protein. In the table there are some 880,000 distinct CDR3 sequences, roughly 18% of which are singletons. The sample comprised blood, either unsorted or a sorted T cell fraction (not recorded which). These TCRs come from a human donor who was either an allogeneic HSCT recipient or a stem cell or donor lymphocyte infusion donor (not recorded which). It is not recorded whose cells these are; they may come from a transplant donor. CDR3s include the opening cysteine and the closing phenylalanine or tryptophan. A D gene is named only where the DNA matches it firmly. Clone size is given for some rows only: seen once, a few or many times, or a class if the clone is expanded.

>.|TRBJ2-3|TRBV24-1|.
CATSPRRSSTDTQYF
TGTGCCACCAGTCCACGACGGTCTAGCACAGATACGCAGTATTTT
>few|TRBJ1-2|TRBV10-3|TRBD1
CAISENRDSNGYTF
TGTGCCATCAGCGAGAACCGGGACAGCAATGGCTACACCTTC
>few|TRBJ2-2|TRBV7-9|.
CASSPQGRTNTGELFF
TGTGCCAGCAGCCCCCAGGGGCGGACGAACACCGGGGAGCTGTTTTTT
>few|TRBJ2-1|TRBV4-1|TRBD2
CASSRLAGGVNEQFF
TGCGCCAGCAGCCGACTGGCGGGGGGGGTCAATGAGCAGTTCTTC
>few|TRBJ1-5|TRBV12-3/TRBV12-4|.
CASSLVGGGWGPNQPQHF
TGTGCCAGCAGTTTAGTAGGGGGAGGATGGGGCCCCAATCAGCCCCAGCATTTT
>few|TRBJ1-5|TRBV6-1|.
CASSTGGKNQPQHF
TGTGCCAGCAGTACGGGCGGGAAAAATCAGCCCCAGCATTTT
>.|TRBJ2-4|TRBV10-3|.
CAISGTEIGNIQYF
TGTGCCATCAGCGGGACGGAGATAGGGAACATTCAGTACTTC
>.|TRBJ2-1|TRBV24-1|TRBD2
CATSDGLVHEQFF
TGTGCCACCAGTGATGGACTAGTCCATGAGCAGTTCTTC
>many|TRBJ2-1|TRBV5-1|.
CASSDSGVNEQFF
TGCGCCAGCAGCGACTCAGGGGTAAATGAGCAGTTCTTC
>.|TRBJ1-6|TRBV7-9|.
CASTEDGYYNSPLHF
TGTGCCAGCACCGAGGACGGTTACTATAATTCACCCCTCCACTTT
>.|TRBJ1-5|TRBV7-9|TRBD1
CASSSYRDRDNQPQHF
TGTGCCAGCAGCTCGTACCGGGACAGGGACAATCAGCCCCAGCATTTT
>few|TRBJ1-6|TRBV12-3/TRBV12-4|.
CASSFGASDSPLHF
TGTGCCAGCAGTTTCGGCGCTTCTGATTCACCCCTCCACTTT
>few|TRBJ2-2|TRBV4-2|TRBD2
CASSQTGTTNTGELFF
TGTGCCAGCAGCCAAACCGGGACTACAAACACCGGGGAGCTGTTTTTT
>.|TRBJ2-3|TRBV5-1|.
CASSLGGTHRPDTQYF
TGCGCCAGCAGCCTCGGCGGAACTCACAGACCAGATACGCAGTATTTT
>.|TRBJ1-5|TRBV9|.
CASSARQTNQPQHF
TGTGCCAGCAGCGCCCGACAGACCAATCAGCCCCAGCATTTT
>few|TRBJ2-7|TRBV2|TRBD1
CASSQGTGPTSYEQYF
TGTGCCAGCAGCCAGGGGACAGGGCCAACATCCTACGAGCAGTACTTC
>.|TRBJ1-1|TRBV4-3|.
CASSQDRGGTAFF
TGCGCCAGCAGCCAAGATAGGGGGGGAACGGCTTTCTTT
>.|TRBJ2-6|TRBV3-1|TRBD1
CASSRQGGANVLTF
TGTGCCAGCAGCCGACAGGGAGGGGCCAACGTCCTGACTTTC
>.|TRBJ2-1|TRBV24-1|TRBD2
CATSDWTSGRAYEQFF
TGTGCCACCAGTGATTGGACTAGCGGGAGGGCATATGAGCAGTTCTTC
>.|TRBJ2-7|TRBV12-5|.
CASGLVLGRGSYEQYF
TGTGCTAGTGGTTTGGTACTCGGCAGGGGTTCCTACGAGCAGTACTTC
>.|TRBJ1-1|TRBV15|.
CATSRDQTNTEAFF
TGTGCCACCAGCAGAGATCAGACTAACACTGAAGCTTTCTTT
>many|TRBJ2-2|TRBV5-1|TRBD2
CASSLGGRIGDTGELFF
TGCGCCAGCAGCTTGGGCGGGAGAATTGGCGACACCGGGGAGCTGTTTTTT
>.|TRBJ2-7|TRBV18|TRBD2
CASSPRGGNKYF
TGTGCCAGCTCACCCCGGGGGGGGAACAAGTACTTC
>.|TRBJ2-1|TRBV2|TRBD2
CARGLAGGYGEQFF
TGTGCCAGAGGACTAGCGGGGGGGTATGGTGAGCAGTTCTTC
>.|TRBJ1-6|TRBV12-3/TRBV12-4|.
CASRPASSYNSPLHF
TGTGCCAGCAGACCAGCTAGCTCCTATAATTCACCCCTCCACTTT
>.|TRBJ1-5|TRBV30|.
CAWEQRNQPQHF
TGTGCCTGGGAACAGCGCAATCAGCCCCAGCATTTT
>.|TRBJ1-2|TRBV6-1|.
CASTLIRGYDGYTF
TGTGCCAGCACCCTCATCCGGGGCTACGATGGCTACACCTTC
>many|TRBJ1-1|TRBV12-3/TRBV12-4|.
CASSSQSTTEAFF
TGTGCCAGCAGTTCCCAATCTACCACTGAAGCTTTCTTT
>few|TRBJ1-1|TRBV7-2|.
CASSVTGSTEAFF
TGTGCCAGCAGCGTAACAGGGAGTACTGAAGCTTTCTTT
>many|TRBJ2-2|TRBV12-3/TRBV12-4|.
CASSPRGGELFF
TGTGCCAGCAGCCCCAGAGGCGGGGAGCTGTTTTTT
>.|TRBJ2-3|TRBV3-1|TRBD2
CASRLAGGKDTQYF
TGTGCCAGCAGACTAGCGGGAGGGAAAGATACGCAGTATTTT
>few|TRBJ2-3|TRBV29-1|TRBD2
CSASGTSDSTDTQYF
TGCAGCGCCTCCGGGACTAGCGATAGCACAGATACGCAGTATTTT
>.|TRBJ1-1|TRBV29-1|TRBD1
CSVGPGQMNTEAFF
TGCAGCGTTGGGCCGGGACAGATGAACACTGAAGCTTTCTTT
>.|TRBJ2-3|TRBV3-1|TRBD2
CASSPGTSGETDTQYF
TGTGCCAGCAGCCCGGGGACTAGCGGGGAGACAGATACGCAGTATTTT
>.|TRBJ1-6|TRBV2|TRBD1
CASRRLQGTTTNSPLHF
TGTGCCAGCAGGAGACTACAGGGGACTACCACGAATTCACCCCTCCACTTT